Reported below is one T cell receptor beta chain. Its cognate antigen has yet to be identified. No quality values exist for individual bases; no much larger clone is one base distant. TCRbeta CDR3 regions were amplified from genomic DNA by means of the immunoSEQ Assay, a bias-controlled multiplex PCR. Turning to the authors' computational methods: The number of nucleated cells in each sample was estimated by amplification of reference gene primers within the assay. To quantify the absolute abundance of each unique TCRbeta CDR3 rearrangement, sequence reads were collapsed and filtered. Productive Simpson clonality was computed per sample as the square root of Simpson's diversity index over productive rearrangements. The table comes from immuneACCESS by way of TCRdb, which keeps in-frame sequences with V and J called. Part of the clones is missing from these tables; in studies checked, under half for an unresolved V gene and the rest for unknown reasons. V and J calls and clone size are those listed in that table; D and trimming were worked out from the DNA. The sample has around 62,000 clones on record, approximately 93% of them singletons. 2.5% to 3% of the sample is in the top ten clones.

The collaborating institutions used their own protocols to collect whole blood in K2EDTA tubes. For TCRbeta analysis, collaborator samples were shipped as frozen whole blood, as isolated PBMCs, or as DNA extracted from either sample type. The source of the sample is a study of blood T cell repertoires in COVID-19 (dated by TCRdb to the early 2020s). Looking at the study overall: The collaborator samples originated in the United States, Italy and Spain and spanned the acute and convalescent phases of COVID-19. Nearly every sample came with metadata listing a de-identified subject ID, COVID-19 status, age in years and sex. Deeply sampled blood TCRbeta repertoires from subjects exposed to, actively infected with, or recovered from COVID-19 were included in the dataset. The repertoires were released in a freely available public database meant as a resource for research on the immune response to SARS-CoV-2. HLA class I and class II types, where available, came from metadata supplied by the sample provider rather than from assay-based typing. The material from the prospective study consisted of cDNA or gDNA derived from T cells, B-cell-depleted T cells, or PBMCs. The samples were drawn from the first 160 participants of the ongoing ImmuneRACE study and from over 950 subjects provided by 6 global collaborators. Points the paper makes about the study in general: The amount of clinical and demographic metadata varied by source and participant and was provided uncurated.

Reading from cysteine to phenylalanine, the CDR3 counts 17 amino acids. CDR3 DNA only is kept here, 51 bases in frame from base 1. V ends up 6 bases short and J 5 bases short, with an unmatched junction base count of 16. The germline V gene (reference sequence) supplies CDR1 SEHNR and CDR2 FQNEAQ. What was sequenced was peripheral blood. Here the chain combines TRBV7-9 and TRBJ2-5; a stretch of 9 junction bases matches TRBD2. The receptor was isolated from a man aged 65 to 79 with active COVID-19. The DNA reads as follows: TGTGCCAGCAGTGTGGTGTCGTCTAGCGGGGCCGCGGAGACCCAGTACTTC. Translated, this gives CASSVVSSSGAAETQYF.